The T cell receptor (beta chain) described here comes from a study of blood T cells in healthy people across ages. PBMCs were isolated at a quantity of at least 6.5 million per sample. The CDR3 sequence is 16 residues long. From germline, CDR1 is DFQATT and CDR2 SNEGSKA (reference sequence). Through a sample-barcoded 5' primer and a J-beta primer mix, a second PCR was run for roughly 6 to 12 cycles. TCRdb itself ran the 5' RACE reads through MiXCR, one entry per CDR3 protein. Among fewer than 2,000,000 distinct CDR3 sequences listed, roughly 32% were seen once. This TCR came from a woman aged 25-40 years in good health. Material for sequencing was blood. The rearrangement links TRBV20-1 to TRBJ2-5; TRBD2 matches at 15 bases. TRBJ2-7 matches the DNA end more closely, so the J call is doubtful. This chain's CDR3 is CSASTTGTSGGYEQYF. CDR3 nucleotide sequence: TGCAGTGCTAGCACTACAGGGACTAGCGGGGGGTACGAGCAGTACTTC.